This TCR beta chain was recovered during a study of control samples from healthy donors and cancer patients. Sequenced by immunoSEQ multiplex PCR; TCRdb stores in-frame clones only, minus some. This sample yields around 130,000 clones, of which approximately 91% are seen a single time; 3.2% belongs to the top ten. This CDR3 has 14 residues. Trimming took off 2 bases at V and 10 bases at J, with 12 bases between the two ends. Germline lookup yields CDR1 MNHNS and CDR2 SASEGT. The receptor was isolated from a man aged 50 or older in good health. V gene TRBV6-1 combines with J gene TRBJ1-6, with D perhaps matching TRBD1 (5 bases). Sequencing was carried out using blood. CDR3 coding DNA: TGTGCCAGCAGTGAAACGGACAAACGGTCACCCCTCCACTTT. Translated: CASSETDKRSPLHF.